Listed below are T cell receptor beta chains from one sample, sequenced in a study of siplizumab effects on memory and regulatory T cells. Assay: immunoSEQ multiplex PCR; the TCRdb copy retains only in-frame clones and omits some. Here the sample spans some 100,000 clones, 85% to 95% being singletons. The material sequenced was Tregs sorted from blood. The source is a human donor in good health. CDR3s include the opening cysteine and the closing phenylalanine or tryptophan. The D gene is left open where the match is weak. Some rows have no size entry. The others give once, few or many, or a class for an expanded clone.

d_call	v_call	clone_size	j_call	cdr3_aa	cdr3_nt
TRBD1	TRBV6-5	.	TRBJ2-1	CASSPAGQGRNEQFF	TGTGCCAGCAGTCCTGCGGGACAGGGTAGGAATGAGCAGTTCTTC
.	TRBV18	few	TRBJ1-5	CASSPSPRVQPQHF	TGTGCCAGCTCACCCTCGCCCAGGGTTCAGCCCCAGCATTTT
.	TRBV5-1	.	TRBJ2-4	CASSWPGPGTEKNIQYF	TGCGCCAGCAGCTGGCCAGGTCCCGGGACGGAAAAAAACATTCAGTACTTC
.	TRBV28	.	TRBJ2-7	CASSPPGQRIYEQYF	TGTGCCAGCAGTCCACCGGGGCAAAGGATATACGAGCAGTACTTC
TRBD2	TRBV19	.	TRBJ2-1	CASSIPITGLEYEQFF	TGTGCCAGTAGTATTCCTATTACGGGACTAGAATATGAGCAGTTCTTC
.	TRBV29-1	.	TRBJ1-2	CSVEQAWKGYGYTF	TGCAGCGTTGAGCAGGCCTGGAAGGGGTATGGCTACACCTTC
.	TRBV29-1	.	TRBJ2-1	CSGRGRAGNEQFF	TGCAGCGGCAGGGGGAGGGCCGGTAATGAGCAGTTCTTC
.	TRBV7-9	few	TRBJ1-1	CASSLFGGSNTEAFF	TGTGCCAGCAGCTTATTCGGGGGCTCGAACACTGAAGCTTTCTTT
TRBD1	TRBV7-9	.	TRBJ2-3	CASSLGVVDRVTDTQYF	TGTGCCAGCAGCTTAGGTGTTGTGGACAGGGTTACAGATACGCAGTATTTT
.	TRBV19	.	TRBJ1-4	CASSIKATNEKLFF	TGTGCCAGTAGTATAAAGGCAACTAATGAAAAACTGTTTTTT
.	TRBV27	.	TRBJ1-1	CASSGAVNTEAFF	TGTGCCAGCTCTGGGGCGGTGAACACTGAAGCTTTCTTT
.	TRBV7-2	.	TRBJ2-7	CASSYNNFEQYF	TGTGCCAGCAGCTATAACAATTTCGAGCAGTACTTC
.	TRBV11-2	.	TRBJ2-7	CASSLGGWGYEHENYEQYF	TGTGCCAGCAGCTTAGGGGGTTGGGGGTACGAACACGAAAACTACGAGCAGTACTTC
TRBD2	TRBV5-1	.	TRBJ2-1	CASSSIIVSSGSGGRFYNEQFF	TGCGCCAGCAGCTCAATAATTGTGTCTAGCGGGAGTGGAGGTCGGTTTTACAATGAGCAGTTCTTC
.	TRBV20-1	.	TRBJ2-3	CSAFFGYTQYF	TGCAGTGCTTTTTTCGGATATACGCAGTATTTT
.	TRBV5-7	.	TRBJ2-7	CASSFDRNLFNEQYF	TGTGCCAGCAGCTTCGACAGAAACTTGTTCAACGAGCAGTACTTC
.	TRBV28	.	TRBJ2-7	CASMVNYEQYF	TGTGCCAGCATGGTTAACTACGAGCAGTACTTC
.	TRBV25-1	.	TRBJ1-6	CASSEGISPLHF	TGTGCCAGCAGTGAGGGGATATCACCCCTCCACTTT
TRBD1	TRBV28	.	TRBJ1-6	CASSLYGQANSPLHF	TGTGCCAGCAGTTTATACGGACAGGCCAATTCACCCCTCCACTTT
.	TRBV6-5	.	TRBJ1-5	CASRGGNQPQHF	TGTGCCAGCAGGGGGGGCAATCAGCCCCAGCATTTT
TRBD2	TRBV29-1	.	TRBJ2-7	CSVDLLTSGHYEQYF	TGCAGCGTTGATTTACTGACTAGCGGACACTACGAGCAGTACTTC
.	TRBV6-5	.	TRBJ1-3	CASSYSGSGNTIYF	TGTGCCAGCAGTTACTCGGGCTCTGGAAACACCATATATTTT
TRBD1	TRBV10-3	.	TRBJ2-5	CAISETTGMGIGETQYF	TGTGCCATCAGTGAGACGACAGGGATGGGAATTGGAGAGACCCAGTACTTC
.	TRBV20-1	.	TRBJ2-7	CSALRVYEQYF	TGCAGTGCCCTCAGGGTTTACGAGCAGTACTTC
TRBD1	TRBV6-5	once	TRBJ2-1	CASKGGQPYNEQFF	TGTGCCAGCAAAGGGGGACAGCCATACAATGAGCAGTTCTTC
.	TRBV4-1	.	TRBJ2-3	CASRGDGGRDTQYF	TGCGCCAGCAGAGGTGACGGGGGTCGGGATACGCAGTATTTT
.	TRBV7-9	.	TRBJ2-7	CASSLSRFSGNEQYF	TGTGCCAGCAGCTTATCGAGGTTCTCCGGCAACGAGCAGTACTTC
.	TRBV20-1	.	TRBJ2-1	CSALRVEQFF	TGCAGTGCTCTCCGGGTTGAGCAGTTCTTC
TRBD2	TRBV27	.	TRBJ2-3	CASSPRGSGTDTQYF	TGTGCCAGCAGTCCTCGCGGGAGTGGGACAGATACGCAGTATTTT
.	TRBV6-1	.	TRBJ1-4	CASSEELGGNEKLFF	TGTGCCAGCAGTGAAGAGTTGGGGGGGAATGAAAAACTGTTTTTT
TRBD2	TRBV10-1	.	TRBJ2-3	CASSESAGVGDTQYF	TGCGCCAGCAGTGAGTCGGCGGGAGTCGGTGATACGCAGTATTTT
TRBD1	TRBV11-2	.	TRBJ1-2	CASSLKRGPNYGYTF	TGTGCCAGCAGCTTAAAAAGGGGGCCTAACTATGGCTACACCTTC
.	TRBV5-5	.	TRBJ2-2	CASSGNPGAGELFF	TGTGCCAGCAGCGGGAACCCGGGGGCCGGGGAGCTGTTTTTT
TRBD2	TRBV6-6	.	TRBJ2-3	CASSYRTSGMDTQYF	TGTGCCAGCAGTTACAGGACTAGCGGGATGGATACGCAGTATTTT
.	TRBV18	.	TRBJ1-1	CASSPFTQGRGNTEAFF	TGTGCCAGCTCACCCTTCACACAGGGTAGGGGGAACACTGAAGCTTTCTTT
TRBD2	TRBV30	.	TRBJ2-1	CAWTNRGGSGRAPWPYNEQFF	TGTGCCTGGACTAACAGGGGCGGTAGCGGGAGGGCGCCTTGGCCCTACAATGAGCAGTTCTTC
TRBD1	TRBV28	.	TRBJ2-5	CASRSGGGETQYF	TGTGCCAGTCGTTCAGGGGGCGGCGAGACCCAGTACTTC
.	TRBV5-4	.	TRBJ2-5	CASSLAGVAGRGETQYF	TGTGCCAGCAGCTTGGCCGGTGTGGCGGGCCGCGGAGAGACCCAGTACTTC
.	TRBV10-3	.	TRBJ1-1	CAISESTGTEAFF	TGTGCCATCAGTGAGTCGACGGGCACTGAAGCTTTCTTT
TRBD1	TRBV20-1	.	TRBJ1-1	CIARGLREAFF	TGCATCGCCAGGGGGTTGCGTGAAGCTTTCTTT
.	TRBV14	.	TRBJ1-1	CASSPSYTEAFF	TGTGCCAGCAGCCCCTCGTACACTGAAGCTTTCTTT
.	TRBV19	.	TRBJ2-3	CASSIVNREDTQYF	TGTGCCAGTAGTATAGTTAATCGGGAAGATACGCAGTATTTT
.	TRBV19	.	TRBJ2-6	CASSIEATGANVLTF	TGTGCCAGTAGTATAGAAGCAACTGGGGCCAACGTCCTGACTTTC
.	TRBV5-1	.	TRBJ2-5	CASSFGQRVRETQYF	TGCGCCAGCAGCTTCGGTCAGAGAGTTAGGGAGACCCAGTACTTC
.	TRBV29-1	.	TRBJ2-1	CSVEVPGLYNEQFF	TGCAGCGTTGAAGTCCCGGGTCTTTACAATGAGCAGTTCTTC
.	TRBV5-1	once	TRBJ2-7	CASRGDNAQYF	TGCGCCAGCAGGGGCGACAATGCGCAGTACTTC
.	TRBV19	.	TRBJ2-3	CASSLGRYSTDTQYF	TGTGCCAGTAGTCTCGGGCGGTACTCGACAGATACGCAGTATTTT
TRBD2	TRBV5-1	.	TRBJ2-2	CASSGTSGTLNTGELFF	TGCGCCAGCTCGGGGACTAGCGGGACCTTGAACACCGGGGAGCTGTTTTTT
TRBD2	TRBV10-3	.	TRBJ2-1	CAIKASGGNEQFF	TGTGCCATCAAGGCTAGCGGCGGGAATGAGCAGTTCTTC
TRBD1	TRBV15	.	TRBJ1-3	CATSSGQGGGNTIYF	TGTGCCACCAGCAGTGGACAGGGTGGCGGAAACACCATATATTTT
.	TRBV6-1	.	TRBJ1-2	CASSDGYYGYTF	TGTGCCAGCAGTGACGGATACTATGGCTACACCTTC
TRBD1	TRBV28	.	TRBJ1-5	CASSLQGDQPQHF	TGTGCCAGCAGTTTACAGGGGGATCAGCCCCAGCATTTT
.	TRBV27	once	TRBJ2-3	CASSSARTDTQYF	TGTGCCAGCAGTTCTGCCCGCACAGATACGCAGTATTTT
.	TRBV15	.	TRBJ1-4	CATSRTVRPAGEKLFF	TGTGCCACCAGCAGGACGGTTCGACCCGCGGGAGAAAAACTGTTTTTT
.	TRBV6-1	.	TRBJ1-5	CASSDEGLYLGSNQPQHF	TGTGCCAGCAGTGACGAGGGACTCTACCTTGGAAGCAATCAGCCCCAGCATTTT